This T cell receptor (beta chain) originates from a study of blood T cell repertoires in COVID-19. The overall study: Donors in the United States, Italy and Spain gave samples during acute or convalescent COVID-19. PBMCs, B-cell-depleted T cells, or T cells provided the cDNA or gDNA that made up the material.

In the source study's methods: Reference gene primer amplification gave estimated nucleated cell counts. Clones were sequenced by immunoSEQ multiplex PCR, and TCRdb holds only the in-frame ones, with some missing. V, J and clone size are those of that table, while D and trimming were read from the DNA. Here the sample spans hundreds of thousands of clones, around 88% being singletons. V lost 8 bases and J lost 0, with 8 bases in between. There are 13 residues in the CDR3. Germline V gene sequence: CDR1 SNHLY, CDR2 FYNNEI. The V gene is TRBV2, the J gene TRBJ1-5; D ambiguous. The sample was peripheral blood. The origin of this receptor is a man older than 75 with acute or convalescent COVID-19. Written as DNA, the CDR3 is TGTGCCAGCGAGATTACTAGCAATCAGCCCCAGCATTTT. Its protein product is CASEITSNQPQHF.